This T cell receptor (beta chain) was sequenced during a study of blood T cell repertoires in COVID-19. Clinical histories supplied by participants themselves formed the basis of cohort assignment. Profiling relied on immunoSEQ multiplex PCR, and the TCRdb table lists in-frame clones only, not all of them. The profile shows roughly 400,000 clones, 85% to 90% of them singletons. Specimen: PBMCs or T cells enriched from blood (not recorded which). This sequence originates from a woman in her forties or fifties who had recovered from COVID-19.

CDR3 in amino acids: CAWSARYLQTATEAFF. In DNA form, the CDR3 reads TGTGCCTGGAGTGCCCGGTACCTCCAGACAGCCACCGAAGCTTTCTTT. The chain uses TRBV30 and TRBJ1-1, with D possibly matching TRBD1 (5 bases). The CDR3 has 16 amino acids. Trimming left V 1 base short and J 8 bases short, with 23 bases between. CDR1 and CDR2 (germline): GTSNPN, SVGIG (reference sequence). Together with reference TRBV30 and TRBJ1-1, the CDR3 gives the full variable domain: SQTIHQWPATLVQPVGSPLSLECTVEGTSNPNLYWYRQAAGRGLQLLFYSVGIGQISSEVPQNLSASRPQDRQFILSSKKLLLSDSGFYLCAWSARYLQTATEAFFGQGTRLTVV.